Included here is one T cell receptor (beta chain) sequence, with context. Its antigen is not known. This sample was taken from a study of graft-versus-host responses after intestinal transplantation. Turning to the study itself: The transplants performed in recipients were multivisceral, liver-intestinal, or isolated intestinal. Each recipient received anti-thymocyte globulin induction, then tacrolimus and steroids for about 3 years.

Method: immunoSEQ multiplex PCR; TCRdb's copy keeps in-frame clones and lacks some. Among about 57,000 clones listed, 85% to 90% were seen once. Study results and limitations: The highest levels of circulating GvH clones went along with early declines in HvG clones after transplant.

The CDR3 is 17 residues long. Germline CDR1 reads SGDLS; CDR2 reads YYNGEE. Deletions cut 0 bases from V and 7 bases from J, with 23 bases between. The rearrangement uses TRBV9 and TRBJ2-7, with D perhaps matching TRBD2 (5 bases). The source is a human patient who received an intestinal transplant, so some T cells may come from the graft donor. The specimen comprised PBMCs, sampled 26 days after transplant. Here the CDR3 reads CASSVDDRGIQPGEQYF. The CDR3 coding sequence is TGTGCCAGCAGCGTAGATGACCGGGGTATCCAGCCGGGGGAGCAGTACTTC.